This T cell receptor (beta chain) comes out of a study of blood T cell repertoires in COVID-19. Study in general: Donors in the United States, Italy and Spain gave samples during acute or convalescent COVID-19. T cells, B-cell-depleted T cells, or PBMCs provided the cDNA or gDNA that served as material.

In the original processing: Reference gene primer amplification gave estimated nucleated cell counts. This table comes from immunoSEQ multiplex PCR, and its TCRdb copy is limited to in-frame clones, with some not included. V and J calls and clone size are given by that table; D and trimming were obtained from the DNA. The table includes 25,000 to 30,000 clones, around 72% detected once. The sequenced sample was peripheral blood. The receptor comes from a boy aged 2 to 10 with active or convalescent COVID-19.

In DNA, the CDR3 is TGTGCCAGCAGTAACCCTTGGACAGGGCGGAACACTGAAGCTTTCTTT. This encodes CASSNPWTGRNTEAFF. V gene TRBV27 combines with J gene TRBJ1-1; 8 positions match TRBD1. With V trimmed by 5 bases and J by 1 base, 9 bases remained unmatched. This CDR3 comprises 16 residues. The germline V gene has CDR1 MNHEY and CDR2 SMNVEV (reference sequence).